This TCR beta chain came from a study of shared clonotypes between healthy human individuals. General study points: Clonotypes that were shared across four donors made up approximately 5% of naive CD4 clonotypes.

Naive CD8 cells comprised CD45RO-negative, CCR7-positively selected cells, excluding terminally differentiated effector memory CD45RA+ cells. The donors were all Caucasian adults (living in Nashville, Tennessee). With respect to this clone: What it binds is unknown.

The CDR3 has 16 amino acids. Germline V gene sequence: CDR1 LNHNV, CDR2 YYDKDF (reference sequence). After removal of 6 bases from V and 4 bases from J, the junction contained 9 bases not matched to a gene. It was across several immunoSEQ plates that each subset's genomic DNA was evenly split. The method was immunoSEQ multiplex PCR; TCRdb's version includes in-frame clones alone and lacks a portion of them. This repertoire shows some 800,000 clones, almost 95% found once; its top ten account for around 24%. The sample was naive CD8+ T cells sorted from blood. V and J are TRBV15 and TRBJ1-4; 9 bases align to TRBD1. The TCR comes from a young man in good health. The CDR3 DNA reads as TGTGCCACCAGTCCGGGACAGGGACCCTTTAATGAAAAACTGTTTTTT. It translates to CATSPGQGPFNEKLFF.